The 6 T cell receptor beta chains reported below all come from one sample, sequenced in a study of OX40 agonist ivuxolimab in advanced cancers. Libraries were prepared by immunoSEQ multiplex PCR; TCRdb keeps only in-frame clonotypes and omits some of them. The sample holds tens of thousands of clones; 70% to 85% are singletons and the top ten take approximately 1.2%. The sequenced sample was CD4+ or CD8+ T cells sorted from blood, obtained in a trial of the OX40 agonist ivuxolimab. Receptor source: an adult with an advanced solid tumor such as melanoma, head and neck, liver or kidney cancer.

The chain joins TRBV5-4 to TRBJ2-3; possibly TRBD2 for D (7 bases). The CDR3 runs to 15 residues. V dropped 0 bases and J dropped 0 bases, with 8 bases sitting between them. CDR1 and CDR2 (germline): SGHNT, YYREEE (reference sequence). CDR3 sequence: CASSLEGGSTDTQYF. CDR3 DNA: TGTGCCAGCAGCTTGGAGGGGGGGAGCACAGATACGCAGTATTTT.

The gene calls are TRBV2 and TRBJ2-7; a weak D match, TRBD2 (5 bases). Germline V CDR1 and CDR2: SNHLY, FYNNEI. This CDR3 has 15 amino acids. Trimming removed 6 bases from V and 1 base from J, with 16 bases in between. CDR3 DNA sequence: TGTGCCAGCAGCAAAATGGGAGTCTTTTCCTACGAGCAGTACTTC. Its protein product is CASSKMGVFSYEQYF. The full variable domain, its missing parts supplied by reference TRBV2 and TRBJ2-7, is EPEVTQTPSHQVTQMGQEVILRCVPISNHLYFYWYRQILGQKVEFLVSFYNNEISEKSEIFDDQFSVERPDGSNFTLKIRSTKLEDSAMYFCASSKMGVFSYEQYFGPGTRLTVT.

The chain couples TRBV7-9 to TRBJ2-7, with 7 positions matching TRBD1. CDR1 SEHNR and CDR2 FQNEAQ come from the germline V gene (reference sequence). The V and J ends lost 7 bases and 5 bases, in that order; junction bases with no gene match: 8. The CDR3 consists of 13 residues. This CDR3 reads CASTPGGFHEQYF. CDR3 nucleotides: TGTGCCAGCACGCCAGGGGGATTCCACGAGCAGTACTTC.

Written as DNA, the CDR3 is TGTGCCAGTAGTACTGGGGGAGGTATGTTAGCCCAGCATTTT. Protein: CASSTGGGMLAQHF. V usage is TRBV19 and J usage is TRBJ1-5; possible D gene TRBD1, 5 bases. The V end was cut by 4 bases, the J end by 11 bases, with 18 bases between. Germline V CDR1 and CDR2: LNHDA, SQIVND (reference sequence). This CDR3 has 14 amino acids.

The V call is TRBV4-2, the J call TRBJ2-5; 7 bases are a match to TRBD1. Germline lookup yields CDR1 LGHNA and CDR2 YNFKEQ. CDR3 length equals 17 residues. Trimming removed 4 bases from V and 1 base from J; junction bases left unmatched: 12. The chain's CDR3 is CASSRSQGLLGQETQYF. The CDR3 DNA reads as TGTGCCAGCAGCCGGTCACAGGGGCTCTTGGGCCAAGAGACCCAGTACTTC.

This chain uses TRBV6-5 with TRBJ1-2; D unclear. With 6 bases removed from V and 7 bases from J, the gap between germline ends came to 21 bases. This CDR3 contains 15 residues. Per germline, CDR1 MNHEY and CDR2 SVGAGI. CDR3 sequence reads: CASSRPGRVLGGYTF. In DNA, the CDR3 is TGTGCCAGCAGCCGACCCGGACGCGTTTTGGGTGGCTACACCTTC.